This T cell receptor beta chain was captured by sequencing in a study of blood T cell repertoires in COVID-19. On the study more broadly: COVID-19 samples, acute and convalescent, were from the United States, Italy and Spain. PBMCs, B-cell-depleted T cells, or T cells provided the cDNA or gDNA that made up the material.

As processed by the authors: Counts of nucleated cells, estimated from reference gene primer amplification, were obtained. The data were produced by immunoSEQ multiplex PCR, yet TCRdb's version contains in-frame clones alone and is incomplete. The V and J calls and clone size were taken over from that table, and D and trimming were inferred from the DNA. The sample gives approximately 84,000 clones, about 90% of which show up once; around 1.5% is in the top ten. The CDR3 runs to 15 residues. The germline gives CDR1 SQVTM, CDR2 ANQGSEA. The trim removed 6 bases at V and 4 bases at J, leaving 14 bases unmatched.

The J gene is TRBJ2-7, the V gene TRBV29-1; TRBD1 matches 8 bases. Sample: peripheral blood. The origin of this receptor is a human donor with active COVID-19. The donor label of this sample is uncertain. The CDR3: CSVEHLSDRDYEQYF. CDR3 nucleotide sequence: TGCAGCGTAGAACACTTATCGGACAGGGATTACGAGCAGTACTTC.